Each of the 29 T cell receptor beta chains below was sequenced from the same sample in a study of vaccination effects on CD4 cells after COVID-19 (dated by TCRdb to 2022 to 2024). These receptors have no known antigen. The method behind the library was the immunoSEQ multiplex PCR assay. TCRdb stores this immuneACCESS table with in-frame sequences only. Part of the clones is absent; in the studies checked, under half of the shortfall reflects unresolved V genes, and no reason is known for the rest. This sample comprises about 38,000 clones, roughly 82% of them detected only once. Roughly 3% of the sample goes to the ten largest clones. After 10 to 11 days of culture, CD4+ T cells were isolated with the EasySep CD4+ T cell isolation kit. Specimen: CD4+ T cells from PBMCs cultured without peptide, collected before COVID-19 vaccination. The receptors originated from a human donor who received a COVID-19 vaccine.

V and J are TRBV27 and TRBJ2-2, with TRBD2 as a possible D gene (6 bases). CDR3 size: 13 residues. Per germline, CDR1 MNHEY and CDR2 SMNVEV (reference sequence). The V gene lost 6 bases and the J gene lost 5 bases, with 10 bases spanning the gap. The chain's CDR3 is CASRRGGTGELFF. The CDR3 DNA is TGTGCCAGCAGAAGGGGAGGAACCGGGGAGCTGTTTTTT.

The genes are TRBV30 and TRBJ1-2; D possibly corresponds to TRBD1 (6 bases). CDR3 size: 18 residues. V was trimmed by 1 base and J by 4 bases, leaving 25 bases between them. Looked up from germline, CDR1 is GTSNPN and CDR2 is SVGIG (reference sequence). CDR3 nucleotides: TGTGCCTGGAGTGGGCTTGGGGGGGGCCAGGGAAGAGGCTATGGCTACACCTTC. This sequence encodes CAWSGLGGGQGRGYGYTF.

This clone has more than one count but fewer than ten. This chain links TRBV7-2 with TRBJ2-4, with D perhaps given as TRBD1 or TRBD2 (7 bases each). The CDR3 is made up of 16 amino acids. CDR1 and CDR2 (germline): SGHTA, FQGNSA. Trimming took off 5 bases at V and 1 base at J, with 15 bases between the two ends. CDR3 sequence reads: CASSINRGGAKNIQYF. DNA of the CDR3: TGTGCCAGCAGCATCAACAGGGGAGGGGCCAAAAACATTCAGTACTTC.

The rearrangement joins TRBV7-2 to TRBJ2-7; 7 bases match TRBD1. Germline V lookup: CDR1 SGHTA, CDR2 FQGNSA. The CDR3 consists of 14 residues. The trim removed 5 bases at V and 4 bases at J, leaving 8 bases unmatched. As DNA, the CDR3 is TGTGCCAGCAGCCTAGGCACAGGGGTTTACGAGCAGTACGTC. It translates to CASSLGTGVYEQYV.

The rearrangement uses TRBV2 and TRBJ2-7; possible D gene TRBD1, 5 bases. V gave up 6 bases and J gave up 8 bases, with 11 bases separating them. Germline V gene sequence: CDR1 SNHLY, CDR2 FYNNEI. The CDR3 has 11 amino acids. The CDR3 here is CASSDRLKQYV. DNA of the CDR3: TGTGCCAGCAGCGACAGATTGAAGCAGTACGTC.

The chain employs TRBV9 and TRBJ2-1, with TRBD2 matching 8 bases. The V gene's germline CDR1 is SGDLS and CDR2 YYNGEE. With 0 bases clipped from V and 4 bases from J, the junction kept 3 bases outside the gene matches. The CDR3 loop spans 15 amino acids. CDR3 nucleotide sequence: TGTGCCAGCAGCGTAGTCAGCGGGGGATACAATGAGCAGTTCTTC. Protein: CASSVVSGGYNEQFF.

The table lists this clone with a count of one. J is TRBJ2-2 and V is TRBV5-8; weak D call: TRBD1 (5 bases). CDR3 length equals 16 residues. Germline V gene lookup returns CDR1 SGHTS and CDR2 YDEGEE. Trimming removed 1 base from V and 0 bases from J, with 10 bases in between. The CDR3 sequence: CASSLTYRSNTGELFF. Written as DNA, the CDR3 is TGTGCCAGCAGCTTGACTTACAGGTCGAACACCGGGGAGCTGTTTTTT. The complete variable domain, with remaining parts taken from reference TRBV5-8 and TRBJ2-2, reads EAGVTQSPTHLIKTRGQQATLRCSPISGHTSVYWYQQALGLGLQFLLWYDEGEERNRGNFPPRFSGRQFPNYSSELNVNALELEDSALYLCASSLTYRSNTGELFFGEGSRLTVL.

The J gene is TRBJ2-3, the V gene TRBV2; D unclear. Germline loops: CDR1 SNHLY, CDR2 FYNNEI. The CDR3 is made up of 12 amino acids. V shed 1 base and J shed 3 bases, with 2 bases lying between them. The CDR3 bases are TGTGCCAGCAGTGAAGTAACAGATACGCAGTATTTT. Amino acid sequence: CASSEVTDTQYF.

The gene calls are TRBV9 and TRBJ2-3, with D possibly matching TRBD2 (6 bases). The germline V gene has CDR1 SGDLS and CDR2 YYNGEE. V gave up 3 bases and J gave up 4 bases, with 15 bases separating them. This CDR3 region has 15 residues. The CDR3 spells CASSGRDFKADTQYF. CDR3 nucleotide sequence: TGTGCCAGCAGCGGCCGGGACTTTAAGGCAGATACGCAGTATTTT.

This clone was seen only once. The CDR3: CASSWGGLANTEAFF. The CDR3 nucleotides are TGTGCCAGCAGCTGGGGGGGACTGGCGAACACTGAAGCTTTCTTT. The V and J genes are TRBV7-2 and TRBJ1-1; weak D call: TRBD1 (5 bases). From germline, CDR1 is SGHTA and CDR2 FQGNSA. This CDR3 spans 15 amino acids. The V and J ends lost 4 bases and 1 base respectively, with 13 bases between them.

The chain joins TRBV6-2 or TRBV6-3 to TRBJ2-2; the D gene could be TRBD1 or TRBD2 (5 bases each). The CDR3 loop spans 15 amino acids. CDR1 and CDR2 from the germline V gene are MNHEY and SVGEGT. The germline V and J ends were trimmed by 4 bases and 1 base, with 10 bases remaining between them. The CDR3 here is CASSSGDRNTGELFF. CDR3 sequence (DNA): TGTGCCAGCAGTTCCGGGGACCGGAACACCGGGGAGCTGTTTTTT.

The chain combines TRBV5-1 with TRBJ2-2; D perhaps matches TRBD1 (5 bases). Germline V gives CDR1 SGHRS, CDR2 YFSETQ. This CDR3 has 14 amino acids. V was clipped by 1 base and J by 3 bases, with 7 bases between them. The CDR3 protein is CASSLIGDTGELFF. The CDR3 DNA reads as TGCGCCAGCAGCTTGATAGGGGACACCGGGGAGCTGTTTTTT.

In its sample, this clone was seen once. The rearrangement joins TRBV9 to TRBJ2-1; perhaps TRBD1 as D (6 bases). The CDR3 consists of 16 residues. The V and J ends lost 0 bases and 7 bases respectively, with 17 bases between them. Per the germline V gene, CDR1 is SGDLS and CDR2 is YYNGEE. The CDR3 is CASSVDSDSRGNEQFF. CDR3 sequence (DNA): TGTGCCAGCAGCGTAGACAGTGACTCAAGGGGGAATGAGCAGTTCTTC.

The V gene is TRBV27, the J gene TRBJ2-4; D remains ambiguous. CDR3 length: 13 amino acids. V shed 6 bases and J shed 1 base, with 7 bases lying between them. CDR1 is MNHEY, CDR2 SMNVEV, per germline (reference sequence). CDR3 coding DNA: TGTGCCAGCAGGGCTTTGGCCAAAAACATTCAGTACTTC. Amino acid sequence: CASRALAKNIQYF.

The chain uses TRBV7-2 and TRBJ2-5; 11 bases match TRBD2. Trimming took 8 bases from V and 4 from J; bases not matched to a gene: 9. Germline V gene data show CDR1 as SGHTA and CDR2 as FQGNSA. The CDR3 extends over 15 amino acids. As DNA, the CDR3 is TGTGCCAGCGGGGCGACTAGCGGGGTTCCAGAGACCCAGTACTTC. Its translation: CASGATSGVPETQYF.

This clone was seen a few times. V is TRBV28 and J is TRBJ2-7; TRBD2 agrees at 7 bases. V dropped 5 bases and J dropped 8; count of bases not matched to a gene: 9. In germline, CDR1 is MDHEN, CDR2 SYDVKM. This CDR3 comprises 13 residues. The CDR3 is CASSSGEITKQYV. The CDR3 DNA sequence: TGTGCCAGCAGTAGCGGGGAGATTACAAAGCAGTACGTC.

This chain joins TRBV4-1 and TRBJ2-5; D is uncertain. The CDR3 runs to 15 residues. The V end was cut by 1 base, the J end by 5 bases, with 14 bases between. Germline V gene sequence: CDR1 MGHRA, CDR2 YSYEKL. CDR3 loop: CASSQGSGIRETQYF. The CDR3 coding sequence is TGCGCCAGCAGCCAAGGTAGTGGCATTCGCGAGACCCAGTACTTC.

The J gene is TRBJ1-4, the V gene TRBV10-3; 7 bases agree with TRBD1. The germline V gene has CDR1 ENHRY and CDR2 SYGVKD. V shed 6 bases and J 5 bases; nucleotides not matched to a gene: 6. This CDR3 contains 14 residues. CDR3 sequence reads: CAISSGTENEKLFF. The CDR3 coding sequence is TGTGCCATCAGCTCCGGGACAGAGAATGAAAAACTGTTTTTT.

This sequence joins TRBV25-1 and TRBJ2-3; tentatively, D is TRBD1 (6 bases). With 8 bases removed from V and 2 bases from J, the gap between germline ends came to 14 bases. The CDR3 has 14 residues. Germline assignment: CDR1 MGHDK and CDR2 SYGVNS. CDR3 residues: CASRNDRLTDTQYF. The CDR3 nucleotides read TGTGCCAGCCGAAATGACAGGCTCACAGATACGCAGTATTTT.

V usage is TRBV29-1 and J usage is TRBJ2-3; no firm D call. The CDR3 has 14 residues. CDR1 and CDR2 (germline): SQVTM, ANQGSEA. Trimming took off 6 bases at V and 4 bases at J, with 17 bases between the two ends. For the CDR3, the DNA is TGCAGCGTGAGGATTTCTCGACTCTCAGATACGCAGTATTTT. Protein: CSVRISRLSDTQYF.

The gene calls are TRBV5-1 and TRBJ2-7, with a weak D call TRBD1 (5 bases). With 1 base removed from V and 7 bases from J, the gap between germline ends came to 15 bases. CDR1 SGHRS and CDR2 YFSETQ come from the germline V gene. This CDR3 is built from 14 residues. In nucleotides, the CDR3 is TGCGCCAGCAGCTTGCTCGGACAAGCTGAAGAGCAGTACGTC. Its protein product is CASSLLGQAEEQYV.

DNA of the CDR3: TGTGCCAGCAGTGCGGTTTTATCCACAGATACGCAGTATTTT. Translation: CASSAVLSTDTQYF. The rearrangement links TRBV6-4 to TRBJ2-3; D uncertain. Germline V gene sequence: CDR1 MRHNA, CDR2 SNTAGT. V lost 4 bases, J lost 2 bases, and 10 bases lay in between. The CDR3 extends over 14 amino acids.

The chain recombines TRBV10-2 with TRBJ1-2; perhaps TRBD1 as D (6 bases). Germline V gives CDR1 WSHSY, CDR2 SAAADI. The CDR3 is 17 residues long. Trimming left V 6 bases short and J 7 bases short, with 27 bases between. CDR3 nucleotides: TGCGCCAGCAGCCAAGACAGTTTCCTCTTTCAAGGGGGTGGCTACACCTTC. Its protein is CASSQDSFLFQGGGYTF.

The V and J genes are TRBV18 and TRBJ2-1, with a weak D call TRBD1 (6 bases). Trimming removed 1 base from V and 15 bases from J, with 16 bases in between. In germline, CDR1 is KGHSH, CDR2 LQKENI. This CDR3 comprises 13 residues. CDR3 bases: TGTGCCAGCTCACCACTTGGGGGCGAAAACCCGTTCTTC. Its protein is CASSPLGGENPFF.

The chain carries TRBV5-8 and TRBJ2-7, with no clear D. V dropped 3 bases and J dropped 2 bases, with 12 bases sitting between them. The CDR3 loop spans 14 amino acids. CDR1 and CDR2 (germline): SGHTS, YDEGEE. The chain's CDR3 is CASSWITEPYEQYV. CDR3 nucleotides: TGTGCCAGCAGCTGGATTACTGAACCCTACGAGCAGTACGTC.

V usage is TRBV7-2 and J usage is TRBJ2-2; D is possibly TRBD1 (6 bases). V was shortened by 5 bases and J by 2 bases, with 9 bases between the two germline ends. CDR1 is SGHTA, CDR2 FQGNSA, per germline. This CDR3 is 14 amino acids long. Here the CDR3 reads CASSKQGNTGELFF. CDR3 DNA: TGTGCCAGCAGCAAACAGGGAAACACCGGGGAGCTGTTTTTT.

The chain has TRBV5-1 and TRBJ2-2; D possibly uses TRBD1 or TRBD2 (5 bases each). Trimming pared 3 bases from V and 5 bases from J, leaving 11 bases between. CDR1 and CDR2 from the germline V gene are SGHRS and YFSETQ. The CDR3 runs to 14 residues. As DNA, the CDR3 is TGCGCCAGCAGCTCCAAGGGGACGACCGGGGAGCTGTTTTTT. It translates to CASSSKGTTGELFF.

The chain employs TRBV3-1 (or the pseudogene TRBV3-2) and TRBJ1-4; no clear D. V shed 3 bases and J shed 0 bases, with 14 bases lying between them. The CDR3 has 17 residues. Looked up from germline, CDR1 is LGHDT and CDR2 is YNNKEL (reference sequence). CDR3 sequence (DNA): TGTGCCAGCAGCCAGTCTGTGTCGGAATCAACTAATGAAAAACTGTTTTTT. This gives the protein CASSQSVSESTNEKLFF.

This sequence joins TRBV5-1 and TRBJ2-5; 11 positions match TRBD2. The V and J ends lost 5 bases and 4 bases, in that order; junction bases with no gene match: 7. This CDR3 comprises 15 residues. CDR1 and CDR2 (germline): SGHRS, YFSETQ. CDR3 sequence: CASRRLAGFTETQYF. In DNA form, the CDR3 reads TGCGCCAGCAGACGACTAGCGGGGTTTACAGAGACCCAGTACTTC. The full variable domain, with the rest looked up from reference TRBV5-1 and TRBJ2-5, is KAGVTQTPRYLIKTRGQQVTLSCSPISGHRSVSWYQQTPGQGLQFLFEYFSETQRNKGNFPGRFSGRQFSNSRSEMNVSTLELGDSALYLCASRRLAGFTETQYFGPGTRLLVL.